This T cell receptor beta chain was found in a study of blood T cell repertoires in COVID-19 (TCRdb year 2020). Concerning the study at large: Collaborator samples came from the United States, Italy and Spain and covered acute and convalescent phases of COVID-19. The samples were drawn from the first 160 participants of the ongoing ImmuneRACE study and from more than 1,000 subjects provided by 6 global collaborators. The prospective study material was composed of cDNA or gDNA derived from T cells, B-cell-depleted T cells, or PBMCs. Nearly every sample came with metadata listing a de-identified subject ID, COVID-19 status, age in years and sex. Subjects who had been exposed to COVID-19, were actively infected with it, or had recovered from it provided the deeply sampled blood TCRbeta repertoires that made up the dataset. Where HLA class I and class II types were available, the types were taken from metadata supplied by the sample provider, not from assay-based typing. The repertoires were released in a freely available public database meant as a resource for research on the immune response to SARS-CoV-2. What the work shows at the level of the full study, not this receptor alone: The amount of clinical and demographic metadata varied by source and participant and was provided uncurated.

Spanning cysteine to phenylalanine, the CDR3 consists of 16 amino acids. Of the read, only the CDR3 DNA is kept; its 48 bases are in frame from base 1. Unmatched junction bases come to 5, with V trimmed by 4 bases and J by 4 bases. Reading the germline V gene gives CDR1 SGHRS and CDR2 YFSETQ. TCRbeta CDR3 regions were amplified from genomic DNA using the immunoSEQ Assay, a bias-controlled multiplex PCR. The authors processed their data as follows. The number of nucleated cells in each sample was estimated by amplification of reference gene primers within the assay. To quantify the absolute abundance of each unique TCRbeta CDR3 rearrangement, sequence reads were collapsed and filtered. For each sample, productive Simpson clonality was calculated as the square root of Simpson's diversity index over productive rearrangements. This immuneACCESS table, as held by TCRdb, lists in-frame sequences with V and J called but not all clones. Of the missing ones, under half trace to an unresolved V gene in checked studies; the others have no known cause. V, J and clone size are those of that table, while D and trimming were read from the DNA. The sample data list 100,000 or so clones, and approximately 80% of these were observed just once. The top ten clonotypes cover more than 30% of the sample.

The collaborating institutions used their own protocols to collect whole blood in K2EDTA tubes. For TCRbeta analysis, collaborator samples were shipped as frozen whole blood, as isolated PBMCs, or as DNA extracted from either sample type. Details on this clone: Its antigen is not yet known. Per-base quality was not reported, and no clone a single base away is much larger than it.

The TCR was taken from a man aged 80 or over with acute or convalescent COVID-19. Recombination joined TRBV5-1 with TRBJ2-2, with 12 middle bases fitting TRBD2. Sequenced material: peripheral blood. This receptor carries the CDR3 CASSPSGRAGTGELFF. The DNA is as follows: TGCGCCAGCAGCCCTAGCGGGAGGGCTGGCACCGGGGAGCTGTTTTTT.